These 27 T cell receptor beta chains were all obtained from the same sample, sequenced in a study of CD8 T cells in Susac syndrome (dated by TCRdb to between 2017 and 2020). Libraries were constructed by the immunoSEQ multiplex PCR assay. RNA was extracted using the RNeasy kit, and about 0.45 to 1 ug of the RNA was reverse transcribed with random hexamers. TCRdb took the public reads, trimmed them with fastp at Q25, ran MiXCR for clone calling and kept in-frame beta chains. Here each entry gathers all rows of one CDR3 protein and keeps the most common genes and DNA. For this sample there are under 200,000 distinct CDR3 sequences; 95% appear just once. The top ten clones comprise 0.15% to 0.2% of the sample. Sequencing was done on a sample of CD8+ T cells from PBMCs. The origin of the receptors is a human donor with multiple sclerosis.

The V and J genes are TRBV7-6 and TRBJ2-7; D not resolved. CDR1 SGHVS and CDR2 FNYEAQ come from the germline V gene. V gave up 3 bases and J gave up 0 bases, with 9 bases separating them. The length of the CDR3 is 14 residues. The CDR3 spells CASSLGLFSYEQYF. The DNA for the CDR3 is TGTGCCAGCAGCTTGGGCCTATTCTCCTACGAGCAGTACTTC.

The chain employs TRBV3-1 and TRBJ2-1, with 8 positions matching TRBD1. V lost 1 base to trimming and J lost 14 bases; unmatched junction nucleotides: 4. The CDR3 is 12 residues long. Germline V gene sequence: CDR1 LGHDT, CDR2 YNNKEL (reference sequence). The CDR3, as DNA: TGTGCCAGCAGCCAAGTTGGGACAGGCGAGTTCTTC. Translated, it gives CASSQVGTGEFF.

The chain employs TRBV6-9 and TRBJ2-7; 9 positions match TRBD1. J gave up 3 bases and V 10 bases, and 7 bases lay outside the gene matches. The CDR3 is 13 amino acids. Germline V CDR1 and CDR2: MNHGY, SVAAGI. In DNA form, the CDR3 reads TGTGCCACCACACCGGGACAGGGCTACGAGCAGTACTTC. Protein: CATTPGQGYEQYF.

The J gene is TRBJ2-7, the V gene TRBV19, with D possibly TRBD1 on 6 matching bases. Germline V gene sequence: CDR1 LNHDA, CDR2 SQIVND (reference sequence). V was shortened by 4 bases and J by 5 bases, with 15 bases between the two germline ends. There are 14 residues in the CDR3. The CDR3 DNA follows: TGTGCCAGTAGTAGAACGGACAGAGGGGACGAGCAGTACTTC. It translates to CASSRTDRGDEQYF.

The chain has TRBV28 and TRBJ2-1; the D gene is possibly TRBD2 (6 bases). V was trimmed by 4 bases and J by 6 bases, leaving 10 bases between them. The CDR3 has 13 residues. Germline V gives CDR1 MDHEN, CDR2 SYDVKM. The CDR3 DNA follows: TGTGCCAGCAGTTCTGAGCGGGTCAATGAGCAGTTCTTC. Its translation is CASSSERVNEQFF.

The V call is TRBV30, the J call TRBJ2-3; TRBD1 or TRBD2 may be the D gene (5 bases each). V gave up 4 bases and J gave up 0 bases, with 14 bases separating them. Germline CDR1 is GTSNPN and CDR2 is SVGIG (reference sequence). The CDR3 contains 15 residues. CDR3 in amino acids: CAWTRGAVSTDTQYF. Written as DNA, the CDR3 is TGTGCCTGGACGAGGGGAGCGGTGAGCACAGATACGCAGTATTTT.

The chain has TRBV7-9 and TRBJ1-2; D possibly corresponds to TRBD1 (5 bases). Trimming took off 1 base at V and 4 bases at J, with 16 bases between the two ends. Germline CDR1 reads SEHNR; CDR2 reads FQNEAQ (reference sequence). CDR3 length: 16 amino acids. CDR3 in amino acids: CASSLVPTTQGYGYTF. CDR3 bases: TGTGCCAGCAGCTTAGTCCCAACAACCCAGGGCTATGGCTACACCTTC.

The chain employs TRBV20-1 and TRBJ2-1, with TRBD2 matching over 12 bases. The CDR3 spans 13 residues. The germline gives CDR1 DFQATT, CDR2 SNEGSKA (reference sequence). The CDR3 is CRATSGSADEQFF. The CDR3 DNA reads as TGCAGAGCGACTAGCGGGAGTGCTGATGAGCAGTTCTTC.

The J gene is TRBJ2-3, the V gene TRBV6-5, with TRBD2 matching 10 bases. V dropped 2 bases and J dropped 11; count of bases not matched to a gene: 1. CDR1 is MNHEY and CDR2 is SVGAGI in the germline V gene. The CDR3 is 12 residues long. The CDR3 is CASSYLAGEQYF. In nucleotides, the CDR3 is TGTGCCAGCAGTTACCTAGCGGGGGAGCAGTATTTT.

The gene calls are TRBV30 and TRBJ2-7, with TRBD1 matching over 7 bases. The CDR3 contains 14 residues. CDR1 is GTSNPN and CDR2 is SVGIG in the germline V gene (reference sequence). J was trimmed by 1 base and V by 6 bases; bases with no gene match: 9. The CDR3 spells CACRDREASYEQYF. The CDR3 bases are TGTGCCTGTAGGGACAGAGAAGCTTCCTACGAGCAGTACTTC.

The chain has TRBV3-1 and TRBJ2-2; unclear D gene. This CDR3 spans 14 amino acids. Germline V gene sequence: CDR1 LGHDT, CDR2 YNNKEL (reference sequence). V lost 2 bases and J 6 bases, leaving 10 bases between the germline ends. The CDR3 spells CASSQLEISGELFF. The CDR3 nucleotides are TGTGCCAGCAGCCAACTGGAGATCTCCGGGGAGCTGTTTTTT.

The chain has TRBV4-2 and TRBJ1-5; 9 bases line up with TRBD1. The germline gives CDR1 LGHNA, CDR2 YNFKEQ. Trimming at V came to 4 bases and at J to 7 bases, leaving 11 bases not matched to a gene. The CDR3 has 16 amino acids. The CDR3 DNA is TGTGCCAGCAGCCCCTCCCGGGACAGGGTTCGGCAGCCCCAGCATTTT. Protein: CASSPSRDRVRQPQHF.

This clonotype was detected once. The chain has TRBV7-8 and TRBJ2-3; 7 bases are shared with TRBD2. This CDR3 has 16 amino acids. From germline, CDR1 is SGHVS and CDR2 FQNEAQ. The V segment lost 3 bases and the J segment 4 bases; nucleotides outside the gene matches: 10. The CDR3 coding sequence is TGTGCCAGCAGCTTGTATAGACTAGCATCTCCAGATACGCAGTATTTT. Residues: CASSLYRLASPDTQYF.

This chain joins TRBV6-5 and TRBJ1-1; D gene unclear. Germline V gene sequence: CDR1 MNHEY, CDR2 SVGAGI. V was trimmed by 2 bases and J by 0 bases, leaving 13 bases between them. The CDR3 contains 16 residues. CDR3 sequence (DNA): TGTGCCAGCAGTTACGGTGGCCGGGGAATGAACACTGAAGCTTTCTTT. Protein: CASSYGGRGMNTEAFF.

The rearrangement links TRBV28 to TRBJ2-7; 10 nucleotides line up with TRBD2. The CDR3 is 14 amino acids. The V gene's germline CDR1 is MDHEN and CDR2 SYDVKM. V lost 7 bases, J lost 2 bases, and 5 bases stayed unmatched. This CDR3 is CASKPGLAPYEQYF. Written as DNA, the CDR3 is TGTGCCAGCAAACCGGGACTAGCGCCCTACGAGCAGTACTTC. Based on the CDR3 plus reference TRBV28 and TRBJ2-7, the full variable domain is DVKVTQSSRYLVKRTGEKVFLECVQDMDHENMFWYRQDPGLGLRLIYFSYDVKMKEKGDIPEGYSVSREKKERFSLILESASTNQTSMYLCASKPGLAPYEQYFGPGTRLTVT.

This clonotype was seen a handful of times. The CDR3 here is CASSPGGYSFIQETQYF. CDR3 bases: TGTGCCAGCAGCCCAGGGGGATACAGTTTTATCCAAGAGACCCAGTACTTC. The chain links TRBV3-1 to TRBJ2-5; 7 positions agree with TRBD1. Losses at the gene ends were 4 bases for V and 1 base for J; bases not matched to a gene: 12. The CDR3 consists of 17 residues. From germline, CDR1 is LGHDT and CDR2 YNNKEL (reference sequence).

This sequence joins TRBV27 and TRBJ2-7; D not certain. CDR3 length: 14 amino acids. Germline V gives CDR1 MNHEY, CDR2 SMNVEV (reference sequence). Trimming left V 8 bases short and J 2 bases short, with 16 bases between. The CDR3 here is CASARATGAYEQYF. The CDR3 DNA follows: TGTGCCAGCGCGCGAGCTACTGGAGCCTACGAGCAGTACTTC.

The V call is TRBV9, the J call TRBJ2-2, with D unclear. V was cut by 4 bases and J by 1 base, with 14 bases left in between. Germline CDR1 SGDLS, CDR2 YYNGEE. CDR3 length: 16 residues. Here the CDR3 reads CASSPTRLLNTGELFF. For the CDR3, the DNA is TGTGCCAGCAGCCCAACACGACTCTTGAACACCGGGGAGCTGTTTTTT.

This clonotype came up a few times. The chain couples TRBV20-1 to TRBJ2-7; TRBD2 is a possible D gene (6 bases). Looked up from germline, CDR1 is DFQATT and CDR2 is SNEGSKA (reference sequence). V lost 5 bases, J lost 4 bases, and 9 bases lay in between. The CDR3 spans 11 residues. DNA for the CDR3: TGCAGTGCTGGGGGGATTTACGAGCAGTACTTC. This encodes CSAGGIYEQYF.

The chain recombines TRBV5-4 with TRBJ1-6; a possible D gene is TRBD1 (5 bases). The ends were cut back, 5 bases at V and 5 bases at J, with 14 bases in the middle. Germline assignment: CDR1 SGHNT and CDR2 YYREEE (reference sequence). The CDR3 totals 15 residues. CDR3 in amino acids: CASRVGGEDNSPLHF. CDR3 in DNA: TGTGCCAGCAGAGTGGGGGGGGAAGATAATTCACCCCTCCACTTT.

The chain couples TRBV5-6 to TRBJ1-5; the D is unclear. CDR3 size: 13 residues. Germline V gene sequence: CDR1 SGHDT, CDR2 YYEEEE. V was cut by 4 bases and J by 3 bases, with 8 bases left in between. The chain's CDR3 is CASSVGTNQPQHF. CDR3 DNA sequence: TGTGCCAGCAGCGTAGGTACCAATCAGCCCCAGCATTTT. The variable domain in full, with the rest retrieved from reference TRBV5-6 and TRBJ1-5, is DAGVTQSPTHLIKTRGQQVTLRCSPKSGHDTVSWYQQALGQGPQFIFQYYEEEERQRGNFPDRFSGHQFPNYSSELNVNALLLGDSALYLCASSVGTNQPQHFGDGTRLSIL.

This chain uses TRBV19 with TRBJ1-1; TRBD1 aligns across 9 bases. This CDR3 spans 14 amino acids. CDR1 and CDR2 (germline): LNHDA, SQIVND (reference sequence). Trimming cost V 9 bases and J 0 bases; bases outside gene matches: 5. The CDR3 nucleotides are TGTGCCAGCAGGGACAGGGTTGTGAACACTGAAGCTTTCTTT. It translates to CASRDRVVNTEAFF.

The chain joins TRBV30 to TRBJ2-4; D is possibly TRBD1 or TRBD2 (5 bases each). The CDR3 contains 15 residues. Trimming took off 0 bases at V and 10 bases at J, with 19 bases between the two ends. Looked up from germline, CDR1 is GTSNPN and CDR2 is SVGIG (reference sequence). CDR3 in DNA: TGTGCCTGGAGTGTAATGGGGCAGGAGGTTGCAATTCAGTACTTC. It codes for CAWSVMGQEVAIQYF.

This chain joins TRBV2 and TRBJ2-3; D is unclear. Germline CDR1 is SNHLY and CDR2 is FYNNEI. Trimming left V 3 bases short and J 4 bases short, with 5 bases between. The CDR3 has 12 amino acids. The DNA for the CDR3 is TGTGCCAGCAGTGATTTCGCAGATACGCAGTATTTT. Protein product: CASSDFADTQYF.

The genes are TRBV4-2 and TRBJ2-3; TRBD2 is a possible D gene (6 bases). The CDR3 spans 15 residues. V gave up 1 base and J gave up 3 bases, with 11 bases separating them. Germline CDR1 and CDR2: LGHNA and YNFKEQ. The CDR3 sequence is CASSQVLAATDTQYF. CDR3 nucleotides: TGTGCCAGCAGCCAAGTGTTAGCGGCTACAGATACGCAGTATTTT.

A remark on this clonotype: At one of its ends the junction is not consistent with the germline gene, which may arise from a read error. This chain joins TRBV27 and TRBJ1-1; D is unresolved. The CDR3 is made up of 17 amino acids. CDR1 is MNHEY, CDR2 SMNVEV, per germline (reference sequence). Here the CDR3 DNA reads TGTGCCAGCAGTTTATGGCCGACGGGAGGATTTGGCACTGAAGTTTTCTTT. Amino acid sequence: CASSLWPTGGFGTEVFF.

The gene calls are TRBV7-2 and TRBJ2-3; no firm D call. V lost 5 bases, J lost 6 bases, and 9 bases lay in between. The CDR3 totals 12 residues. Germline V gene data show CDR1 as SGHTA and CDR2 as FQGNSA. CDR3 in DNA: TGTGCCAGCAGCCACGAAGTTGATACGCAGTATTTT. Protein: CASSHEVDTQYF.